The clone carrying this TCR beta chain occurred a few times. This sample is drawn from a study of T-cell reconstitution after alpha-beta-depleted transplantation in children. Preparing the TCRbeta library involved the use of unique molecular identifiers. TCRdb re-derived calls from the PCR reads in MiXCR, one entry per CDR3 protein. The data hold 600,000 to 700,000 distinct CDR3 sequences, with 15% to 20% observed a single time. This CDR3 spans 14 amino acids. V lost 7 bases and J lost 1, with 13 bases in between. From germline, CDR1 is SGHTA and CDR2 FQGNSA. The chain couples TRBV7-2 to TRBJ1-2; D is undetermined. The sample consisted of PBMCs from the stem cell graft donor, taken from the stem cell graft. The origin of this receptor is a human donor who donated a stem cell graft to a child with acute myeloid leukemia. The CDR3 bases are TGTGCCAGCACAACCGGTCCGAGTAACTATGGCTACACCTTC. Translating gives CASTTGPSNYGYTF. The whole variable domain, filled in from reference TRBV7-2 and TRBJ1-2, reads GAGVSQSPSNKVTEKGKDVELRCDPISGHTALYWYRQSLGQGLEFLIYFQGNSAPDKSGLPSDRFSAERTGGSVSTLTIQRTQQEDSAVYLCASTTGPSNYGYTFGSGTRLTVV.